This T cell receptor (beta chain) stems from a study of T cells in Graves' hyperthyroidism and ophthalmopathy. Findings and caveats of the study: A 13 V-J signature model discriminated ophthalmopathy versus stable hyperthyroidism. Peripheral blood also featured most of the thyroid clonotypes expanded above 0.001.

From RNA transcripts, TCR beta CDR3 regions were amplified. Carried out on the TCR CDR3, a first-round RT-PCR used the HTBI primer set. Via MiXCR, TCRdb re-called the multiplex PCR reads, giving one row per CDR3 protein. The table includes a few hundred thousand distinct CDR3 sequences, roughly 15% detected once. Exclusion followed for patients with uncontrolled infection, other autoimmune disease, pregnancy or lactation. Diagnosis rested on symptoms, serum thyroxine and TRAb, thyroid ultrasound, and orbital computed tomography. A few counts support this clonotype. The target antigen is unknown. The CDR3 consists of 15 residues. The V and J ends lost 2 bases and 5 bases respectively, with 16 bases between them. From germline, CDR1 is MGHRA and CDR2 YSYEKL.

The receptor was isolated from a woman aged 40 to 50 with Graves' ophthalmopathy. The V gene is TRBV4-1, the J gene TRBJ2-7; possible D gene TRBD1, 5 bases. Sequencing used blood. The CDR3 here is CASSQRPRGADEQYF. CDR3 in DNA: TGCGCCAGCAGCCAAAGACCCCGTGGGGCCGACGAGCAGTACTTC.